One T cell receptor beta chain is described in this entry. From germline, CDR1 is SEHNR and CDR2 FQNEAQ (reference sequence). The CDR3 spans 15 residues. Trimming stripped 4 bases from V and 5 bases from J, with 17 bases between. The data stem from a study of shared clonotypes between healthy human individuals. Per the original methods: There were no quality scores in the junction-only immunoSEQ sequences, so filtering differed. The method was immunoSEQ multiplex PCR; TCRdb's version includes in-frame clones alone and lacks a portion of them. Clone size and V and J calls were adopted from that table, with D and trimming inferred from the DNA. Of about 490,000 clones listed, 65% to 80% are singletons. Each unsorted sample relied on 90 million or so PBMCs as its source of genomic DNA.

The sequenced sample was PBMCs. The TCR sequence derives from a woman in her thirties or forties in good health. Some clones in this sample may be carry-over from other donors' samples. The genes are TRBV7-9 and TRBJ1-2; possible D gene TRBD1, 5 bases. The CDR3 nucleotides read TGTGCCAGCAGCTCCGATTGGGGACCCAGGTATGGCTACACCTTC. Its protein product is CASSSDWGPRYGYTF.